Sequencing of this T cell receptor (beta chain) was carried out in a study of high-grade serous ovarian cancer treatment subgroups. Study-level background: Each sample yielded on average roughly 7,500 unique TCR beta rearrangements from approximately 13,000 reads. Findings of the study overall: TCR relatedness rose with neoantigen level and trended with mutation load. Only CDR3 was analyzed; CDR1 and CDR2 were not.

V was cut by 1 base and J by 3 bases, with 4 bases left in between. The germline V gene has CDR1 SQVTM and CDR2 ANQGSEA. The CDR3 totals 11 residues. This clone was found once. Its matching antigen is unknown. Tumor tissue was taken before any definitive surgery or chemotherapy was given. The assay was immunoSEQ multiplex PCR, and TCRdb's table has in-frame clones only and misses some. The data show 35,000 to 45,000 clones, approximately 81% seen once. Material for sequencing was tumor tissue. The genes are TRBV29-1 and TRBJ2-7, with no clear D. This TCR was sampled from a human donor with high-grade serous ovarian cancer. CDR3 bases: TGCAGCGTTGAAGCAGGCTACGAGCAGTACTTC. Amino acids: CSVEAGYEQYF.